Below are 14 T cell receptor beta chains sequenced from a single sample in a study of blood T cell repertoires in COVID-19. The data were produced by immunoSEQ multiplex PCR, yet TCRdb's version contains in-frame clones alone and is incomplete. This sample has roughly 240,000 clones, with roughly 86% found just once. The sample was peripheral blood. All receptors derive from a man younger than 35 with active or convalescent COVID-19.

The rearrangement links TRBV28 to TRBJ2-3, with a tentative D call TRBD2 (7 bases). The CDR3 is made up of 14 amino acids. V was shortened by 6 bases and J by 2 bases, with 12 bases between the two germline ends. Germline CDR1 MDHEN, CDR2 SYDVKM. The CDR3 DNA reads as TGTGCCAGCAGGACCGGGGGGCCCACAGATACGCAGTATTTT. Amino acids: CASRTGGPTDTQYF.

CDR3 in amino acids: CASSEARGGDTQYF. For the CDR3, the DNA is TGTGCCAGCAGTGAAGCGCGGGGTGGGGATACGCAGTATTTT. V is TRBV2 and J is TRBJ2-3; a weak D match, TRBD2 (6 bases). This CDR3 region has 14 residues. Trimming cost V 0 bases and J 6 bases, with 10 bases left between them. Germline-derived CDR1 and CDR2 are SNHLY and FYNNEI. Using reference TRBV2 and TRBJ2-3 for the parts outside the CDR3, the full variable domain is EPEVTQTPSHQVTQMGQEVILRCVPISNHLYFYWYRQILGQKVEFLVSFYNNEISEKSEIFDDQFSVERPDGSNFTLKIRSTKLEDSAMYFCASSEARGGDTQYFGPGTRLTVL.

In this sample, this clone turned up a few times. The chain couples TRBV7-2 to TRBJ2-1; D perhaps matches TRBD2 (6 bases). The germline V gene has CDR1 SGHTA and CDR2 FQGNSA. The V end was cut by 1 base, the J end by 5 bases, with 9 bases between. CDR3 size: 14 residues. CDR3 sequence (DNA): TGTGCCAGCAGCTTAGTGCGGGAACACAATGAGCAGTTCTTC. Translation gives CASSLVREHNEQFF.

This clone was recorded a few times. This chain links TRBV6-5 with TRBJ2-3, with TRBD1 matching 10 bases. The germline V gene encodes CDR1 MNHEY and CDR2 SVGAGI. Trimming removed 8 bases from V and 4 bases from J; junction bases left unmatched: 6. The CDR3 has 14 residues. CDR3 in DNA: TGTGCCAGCTCGACCGGGACAGGGGCAGATACGCAGTATTTT. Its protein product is CASSTGTGADTQYF.

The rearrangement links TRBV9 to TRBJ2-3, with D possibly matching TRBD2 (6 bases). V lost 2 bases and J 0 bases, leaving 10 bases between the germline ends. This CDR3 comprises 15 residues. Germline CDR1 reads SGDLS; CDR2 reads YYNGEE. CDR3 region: CASSVSGASTDTQYF. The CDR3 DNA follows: TGTGCCAGCAGCGTTAGCGGAGCCAGCACAGATACGCAGTATTTT.

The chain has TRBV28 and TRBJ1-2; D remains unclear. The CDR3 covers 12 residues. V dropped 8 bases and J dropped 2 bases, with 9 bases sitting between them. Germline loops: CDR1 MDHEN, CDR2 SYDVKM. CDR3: CASSDLNYGYTF. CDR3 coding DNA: TGTGCCAGCTCGGACTTAAACTATGGCTACACCTTC.

The CDR3 loop reads CASSQDTSGYQETQYF. CDR3 nucleotides: TGTGCCAGCAGCCAAGACACTAGCGGTTACCAAGAGACCCAGTACTTC. V gene TRBV4-2 combines with J gene TRBJ2-5; 8 bases are a match to TRBD2. CDR3 length: 16 residues. Losses at the gene ends were 0 bases for V and 0 bases for J; bases not matched to a gene: 3. Germline lookup yields CDR1 LGHNA and CDR2 YNFKEQ.

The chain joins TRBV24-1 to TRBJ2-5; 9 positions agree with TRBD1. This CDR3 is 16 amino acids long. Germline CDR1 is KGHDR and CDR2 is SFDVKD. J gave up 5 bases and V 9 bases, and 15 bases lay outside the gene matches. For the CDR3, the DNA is TGTGCCACCTCGACCGGGACAGGGTCTTCCTGGGAGACCCAGTACTTC. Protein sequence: CATSTGTGSSWETQYF.

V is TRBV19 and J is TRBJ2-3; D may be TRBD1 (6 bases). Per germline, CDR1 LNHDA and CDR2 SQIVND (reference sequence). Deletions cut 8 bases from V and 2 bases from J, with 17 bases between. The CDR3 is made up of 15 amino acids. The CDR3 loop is CASAGTRFFTDTQYF. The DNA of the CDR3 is TGTGCCAGTGCCGGGACACGGTTTTTCACAGATACGCAGTATTTT.

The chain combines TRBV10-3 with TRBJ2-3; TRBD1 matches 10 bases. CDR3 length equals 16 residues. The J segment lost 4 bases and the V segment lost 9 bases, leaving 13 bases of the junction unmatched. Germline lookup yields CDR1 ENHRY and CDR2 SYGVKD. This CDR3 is CAMASGTGEVADTQYF. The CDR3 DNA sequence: TGTGCCATGGCCTCCGGGACAGGGGAGGTTGCAGATACGCAGTATTTT.

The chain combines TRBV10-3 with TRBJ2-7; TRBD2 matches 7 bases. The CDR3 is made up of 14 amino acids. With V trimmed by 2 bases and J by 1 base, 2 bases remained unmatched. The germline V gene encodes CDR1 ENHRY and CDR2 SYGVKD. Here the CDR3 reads CAISENGGSYEQYF. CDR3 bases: TGTGCCATCAGTGAGAACGGGGGGTCCTACGAGCAGTACTTC.

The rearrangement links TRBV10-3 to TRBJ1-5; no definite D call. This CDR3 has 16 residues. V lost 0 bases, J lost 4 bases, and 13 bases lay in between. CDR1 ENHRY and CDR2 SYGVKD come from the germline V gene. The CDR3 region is CAISESYGKGNQPQHF. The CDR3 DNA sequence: TGTGCCATCAGTGAGTCTTACGGGAAGGGAAATCAGCCCCAGCATTTT.

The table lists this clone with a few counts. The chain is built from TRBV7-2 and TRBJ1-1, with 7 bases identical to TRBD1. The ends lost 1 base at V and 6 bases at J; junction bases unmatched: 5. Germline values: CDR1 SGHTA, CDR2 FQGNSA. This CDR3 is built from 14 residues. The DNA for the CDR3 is TGTGCCAGCAGCTTAGATACAGGGGTCGCTGAAGCTTTCTTT. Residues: CASSLDTGVAEAFF.

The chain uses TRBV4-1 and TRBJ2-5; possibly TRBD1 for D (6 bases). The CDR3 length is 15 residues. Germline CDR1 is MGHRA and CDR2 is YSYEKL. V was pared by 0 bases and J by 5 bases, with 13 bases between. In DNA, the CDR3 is TGCGCCAGCAGCCAAGATACCCTAAGGGGGGAGACCCAGTACTTC. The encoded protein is CASSQDTLRGETQYF.